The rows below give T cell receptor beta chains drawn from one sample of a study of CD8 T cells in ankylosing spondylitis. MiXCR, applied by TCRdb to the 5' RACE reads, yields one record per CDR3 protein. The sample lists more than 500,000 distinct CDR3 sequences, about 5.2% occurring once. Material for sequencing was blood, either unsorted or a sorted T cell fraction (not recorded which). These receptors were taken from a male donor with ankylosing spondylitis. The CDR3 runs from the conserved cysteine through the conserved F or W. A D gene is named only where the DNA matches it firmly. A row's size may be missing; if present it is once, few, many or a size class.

CDR3 DNA: TGTGCCACCAGCACCCGACTAGCGGGATCTCCCACAGATACGCAGTATTTT
CDR3 protein: CATSTRLAGSPTDTQYF
J gene: TRBJ2-3
V gene: TRBV15
D gene: TRBD2
clone size: many

CDR3 DNA: TGCAGTGCTTCATCCCACGAGGGGGGGGAAAAACTGTTTTTT
CDR3 protein: CSASSHEGGEKLFF
J gene: TRBJ1-4
V gene: TRBV20-1
D gene: -
clone size: many

CDR3 DNA: TGTGCCAGCAGCTCAGGGGGGATTGGCGAGCAGTACTTC
CDR3 protein: CASSSGGIGEQYF
J gene: TRBJ2-7
V gene: TRBV13
D gene: -
clone size: many

CDR3 DNA: TGTGCCAGCAGCCCCGGGGCGGGACAAAGGAACACTGAAGCTTTCTTT
CDR3 protein: CASSPGAGQRNTEAFF
J gene: TRBJ1-1
V gene: TRBV7-9
D gene: -
clone size: -

CDR3 DNA: TGTGCCAGCAGCCCTTATTGGGGAGATACGCAGTATTTT
CDR3 protein: CASSPYWGDTQYF
J gene: TRBJ2-3
V gene: TRBV12-3/TRBV12-4
D gene: -
clone size: many

CDR3 DNA: TGTGCCATCAGTGAGAGGAAAGTATCTCAAGAGACCCAGTACTTC
CDR3 protein: CAISERKVSQETQYF
J gene: TRBJ2-5
V gene: TRBV10-3
D gene: -
clone size: many

CDR3 DNA: TGCAGTGCTAGAGATCCGACAGTTTCTAGCGGCCCTAGCACAGATACGCAGTATTTT
CDR3 protein: CSARDPTVSSGPSTDTQYF
J gene: TRBJ2-3
V gene: TRBV20-1
D gene: TRBD2
clone size: many

CDR3 DNA: TGTGCCAGCAGCCCCCTGGGGGACAGCTATGGCTACACCTTC
CDR3 protein: CASSPLGDSYGYTF
J gene: TRBJ1-2
V gene: TRBV7-2
D gene: TRBD1
clone size: few

CDR3 DNA: TGCGCCAGCAGGGTAGCGGGAGGTGACGAGCAGTACTTC
CDR3 protein: CASRVAGGDEQYF
J gene: TRBJ2-7
V gene: TRBV5-1
D gene: TRBD2
clone size: many

CDR3 DNA: TGTGCCAGCAGCTCCGACAGGGGGACGAACACTGAAGCTTTCTTT
CDR3 protein: CASSSDRGTNTEAFF
J gene: TRBJ1-1
V gene: TRBV7-8
D gene: TRBD1
clone size: few

CDR3 DNA: TGTGCCAGCTCACCGGGAAGGGAAGGGGCATACAATGAGCAGTTCTTC
CDR3 protein: CASSPGREGAYNEQFF
J gene: TRBJ2-1
V gene: TRBV18
D gene: -
clone size: many

CDR3 DNA: TGTGCCAGCAGTTGGGGCGGTGGCTCCTACGAGCAGTACTTC
CDR3 protein: CASSWGGGSYEQYF
J gene: TRBJ2-7
V gene: TRBV6-2/TRBV6-3
D gene: -
clone size: few

CDR3 DNA: TGCAGCGCCCTTGTCCGGACTAGCGGGAGGGTGTGGTACGAGCAGTACTTC
CDR3 protein: CSALVRTSGRVWYEQYF
J gene: TRBJ2-7
V gene: TRBV29-1
D gene: TRBD2
clone size: many

CDR3 DNA: TGCGCCAGCAGCTTTTTGGGAGGGACAGGGCGCACAGATACGCAGTATTTT
CDR3 protein: CASSFLGGTGRTDTQYF
J gene: TRBJ2-3
V gene: TRBV5-1
D gene: TRBD1
clone size: -

CDR3 DNA: TGCGCCAGCAGCCGGAACGGAGGGCTCACCTACAATGAGCAGTTCTTC
CDR3 protein: CASSRNGGLTYNEQFF
J gene: TRBJ2-1
V gene: TRBV5-1
D gene: -
clone size: many

CDR3 DNA: TGTGCCAGTAGTATCGGGGACAACAATCAGCCCCAGCATTTT
CDR3 protein: CASSIGDNNQPQHF
J gene: TRBJ1-5
V gene: TRBV19
D gene: -
clone size: -

CDR3 DNA: TGCGCCAGCAGCTTCAACCCCGGGACAGAGCAGTATTTT
CDR3 protein: CASSFNPGTEQYF
J gene: TRBJ2-3
V gene: TRBV5-1
D gene: TRBD1
clone size: many

CDR3 DNA: TGTGCCACCAGCAGAGCGTCGGTTGGGCAGTACAATCAGCCCCAGCATTTT
CDR3 protein: CATSRASVGQYNQPQHF
J gene: TRBJ1-5
V gene: TRBV15
D gene: -
clone size: many

CDR3 DNA: TGTGCCAGCAGCTTAAGTGAACTCCGGAGCTATGGCTACACCTTC
CDR3 protein: CASSLSELRSYGYTF
J gene: TRBJ1-2
V gene: TRBV7-2
D gene: -
clone size: many

CDR3 DNA: TGCAGTGCCTCGAGACTAGCGGGGGGTGGCACAGATACGCAGTATTTT
CDR3 protein: CSASRLAGGGTDTQYF
J gene: TRBJ2-3
V gene: TRBV20-1
D gene: TRBD2
clone size: -

CDR3 DNA: TGCGCCAGCTCCAAGACAGGGGGCAGTTACGAGCAGTACTTC
CDR3 protein: CASSKTGGSYEQYF
J gene: TRBJ2-7
V gene: TRBV5-1
D gene: TRBD1
clone size: many

CDR3 DNA: TGTGCCAGCACCAAAAGCCGGGACAAAGGGCAAGAGACCCAGTACTTC
CDR3 protein: CASTKSRDKGQETQYF
J gene: TRBJ2-5
V gene: TRBV28
D gene: -
clone size: -

CDR3 DNA: TGCAGTGCTAGAGGCAGTCTCTCCTACAATGAGCAGTTCTTC
CDR3 protein: CSARGSLSYNEQFF
J gene: TRBJ2-1
V gene: TRBV20-1
D gene: -
clone size: many

CDR3 DNA: TGTGCCAGCAGCTTTGGAGAAGAAAACATTCAGTACTTC
CDR3 protein: CASSFGEENIQYF
J gene: TRBJ2-4
V gene: TRBV7-9
D gene: -
clone size: many

CDR3 DNA: TGTGCCAGCAGCTTAGGGGACAGGGTAAATCAGCCCCAGCATTTT
CDR3 protein: CASSLGDRVNQPQHF
J gene: TRBJ1-5
V gene: TRBV7-9
D gene: TRBD1
clone size: many

CDR3 DNA: TGTGCCAGCAGCCACCTAGGGGGGGGCAAGGATACGCAGTATTTT
CDR3 protein: CASSHLGGGKDTQYF
J gene: TRBJ2-3
V gene: TRBV3-1
D gene: -
clone size: -

CDR3 DNA: TGTGCCTGGAGTTTAGCCCTGGCGGGCTCCTACAATGAGCAGTTCTTC
CDR3 protein: CAWSLALAGSYNEQFF
J gene: TRBJ2-1
V gene: TRBV30
D gene: -
clone size: few

CDR3 DNA: TGCAGTGCCCCGGGACAGGGCTTGGGAACTAATGAAAAACTGTTTTTT
CDR3 protein: CSAPGQGLGTNEKLFF
J gene: TRBJ1-4
V gene: TRBV20-1
D gene: TRBD1
clone size: many

CDR3 DNA: TGTGCCAGCAGCTACGGTAGCGGGAGACGGCAGTATTTT
CDR3 protein: CASSYGSGRRQYF
J gene: TRBJ2-3
V gene: TRBV11-2
D gene: TRBD2
clone size: many

CDR3 DNA: TGCGCCAGCAGCCCACCGGGACAGAGAACGAGCTCCTACAATGAGCAGTTCTTC
CDR3 protein: CASSPPGQRTSSYNEQFF
J gene: TRBJ2-1
V gene: TRBV4-1
D gene: TRBD1
clone size: many

CDR3 DNA: TGTGCCAGCAGTTTATTTGGGCAAGCTTTCTTT
CDR3 protein: CASSLFGQAFF
J gene: TRBJ1-1
V gene: TRBV27
D gene: -
clone size: many

CDR3 DNA: TGCAGTGCTGGAGCTGGAGTGACGAACACTGAAGCTTTCTTT
CDR3 protein: CSAGAGVTNTEAFF
J gene: TRBJ1-1
V gene: TRBV20-1
D gene: -
clone size: many

CDR3 DNA: TGTGCCAGCAGTTTAGTCTGGACAGGGGACGAAAAACTGTTTTTT
CDR3 protein: CASSLVWTGDEKLFF
J gene: TRBJ1-4
V gene: TRBV12-3/TRBV12-4
D gene: TRBD1
clone size: few

CDR3 DNA: TGTGCCAGCAGCTACAGTGGAGCCACCTACAATGAGCAGTTCTTC
CDR3 protein: CASSYSGATYNEQFF
J gene: TRBJ2-1
V gene: TRBV7-2
D gene: -
clone size: many

CDR3 DNA: TGTGCCAGCAGCTTTGCACCCTCTGGGGCCAACGTCCTGACTTTC
CDR3 protein: CASSFAPSGANVLTF
J gene: TRBJ2-6
V gene: TRBV13
D gene: -
clone size: -

CDR3 DNA: TGTGCCAGCAGCGTAGCCCCGACAAGGGCACTGCCAGCTTTCTTT
CDR3 protein: CASSVAPTRALPAFF
J gene: TRBJ1-1
V gene: TRBV9
D gene: -
clone size: -

CDR3 DNA: TGTGCCAGCAGCTTAGTCGCTAGCGGGGCCGAGACCCAGTACTTC
CDR3 protein: CASSLVASGAETQYF
J gene: TRBJ2-5
V gene: TRBV7-2
D gene: TRBD2
clone size: few

CDR3 DNA: TGTGCCAGCAGCCCGCTAGCTGGAGGTTACAATGAGCAGTTCTTC
CDR3 protein: CASSPLAGGYNEQFF
J gene: TRBJ2-1
V gene: TRBV7-8
D gene: -
clone size: many

CDR3 DNA: TGCAGTGCGACGTGGGGGGGGCTGATAGAGACCCAGTACTTC
CDR3 protein: CSATWGGLIETQYF
J gene: TRBJ2-5
V gene: TRBV20-1
D gene: -
clone size: -

CDR3 DNA: TGCGCCAGCAGCTTTCGCGGGGCCACAGATACGCAGTATTTT
CDR3 protein: CASSFRGATDTQYF
J gene: TRBJ2-3
V gene: TRBV5-1
D gene: -
clone size: many

CDR3 DNA: TGCGCCAGCAGCTTGGCCAACCAGGCGGGGACTTCACCCCTCCACTTT
CDR3 protein: CASSLANQAGTSPLHF
J gene: TRBJ1-6
V gene: TRBV5-1
D gene: -
clone size: many

CDR3 DNA: TGCAGCGTTAAGCTACTGGAGGGAGCAACCTCTAATGAAAAACTGTTTTTT
CDR3 protein: CSVKLLEGATSNEKLFF
J gene: TRBJ1-4
V gene: TRBV29-1
D gene: -
clone size: many

CDR3 DNA: TGTGCCAGCAGATTGGGACAGGCCTATGGCTACACCTTC
CDR3 protein: CASRLGQAYGYTF
J gene: TRBJ1-2
V gene: TRBV12-3/TRBV12-4
D gene: TRBD1
clone size: many

CDR3 DNA: TGTGCCAGCAGCCAAGCAGGGGACATTTCGAAAGCTTTCTTT
CDR3 protein: CASSQAGDISKAFF
J gene: TRBJ1-1
V gene: TRBV4-2
D gene: -
clone size: many